This T cell receptor (beta chain) was captured in a study of PD-1 blockade in mismatch repair-deficient tumors. Study as a whole: All were previously treated, progressing patients with around eleven mismatch repair-deficient cancer types.

TCRs were sequenced from a few patients responding to pembrolizumab. Germline V gene lookup returns CDR1 SGHTA and CDR2 FQGTGA. The CDR3 has 13 amino acids. V lost 1 base and J 8 bases, leaving 9 bases between the germline ends. This clone has more than one count but fewer than ten. The antigen is not known. TCRdb keeps only in-frame clones here, not all; method: immunoSEQ multiplex PCR. Of 40,000 to 60,000 clones listed, roughly 75% were seen once; the top ten hold 3% to 3.5%. Study-wide results and caveats: Tumor-resident clones, often undetectable pretreatment in blood, expanded then contracted after pembrolizumab.

The sequences come from peripheral blood, collected 4 weeks after starting pembrolizumab. The chain recombines TRBV7-3 with TRBJ2-1; the D gene is possibly TRBD2 (5 bases). This clonotype was obtained from an adult with mismatch repair-deficient cancer. The CDR3 loop reads CASSLSGGYEQFF. Written as DNA, the CDR3 is TGTGCCAGCAGCTTAAGCGGAGGCTATGAGCAGTTCTTC.